Each of the 5 T cell receptor beta chains below was sequenced from the same sample in a study of human T cells and chemical hapten exposure. TCRdb used MiXCR to reprocess the RACE reads, holding one entry per CDR3 protein. The sample holds approximately 81,000 distinct CDR3 sequences, approximately 8% seen once. As for time point: healthy volunteer bleed at 6 weeks. The authors extracted total RNA from unfractionated whole blood. What was sequenced was whole blood. These receptors originate from a male donor in good health. Some clones in this sample may be carry-over from other donors' samples.

The CDR3 loop reads CASSFTGIETQYF. CDR3 nucleotides: TGTGCCAGCAGTTTTACAGGGATAGAGACCCAGTACTTC. The J gene is TRBJ2-5, the V gene TRBV6-5; a weak D match, TRBD1 (6 bases). This CDR3 region has 13 residues. Germline V gene sequence: CDR1 MNHEY, CDR2 SVGAGI. V lost 4 bases and J 4 bases, leaving 10 bases between the germline ends.

This clonotype appeared many times. The chain couples TRBV20-1 to TRBJ2-6; 11 nucleotides agree with TRBD1. CDR3 size: 18 residues. Germline CDR1 DFQATT, CDR2 SNEGSKA (reference sequence). The J segment lost 2 bases and the V segment lost 6 bases, leaving 12 bases of the junction unmatched. CDR3 in amino acids: CSARVIPGQGAGANVLTF. For the CDR3, the DNA is TGCAGTGCCCGGGTGATTCCGGGACAGGGGGCTGGGGCCAACGTCCTGACTTTC.

This chain connects TRBV9 to TRBJ1-3, with D tentatively TRBD1 (6 bases). The V gene lost 5 bases and the J gene lost 2 bases, with 23 bases spanning the gap. Germline CDR1 reads SGDLS; CDR2 reads YYNGEE. This CDR3 contains 18 residues. The CDR3 DNA follows: TGTGCCAGCAGAGACCGGGACACCGCCACGGATACTGGAAACACCATATATTTT. Its protein product is CASRDRDTATDTGNTIYF.

This clonotype was seen a handful of times. The rearrangement uses TRBV9 and TRBJ2-2, with D possibly being TRBD1 or TRBD2 (6 bases each). V was shortened by 0 bases and J by 5 bases, with 14 bases between the two germline ends. Germline V gene lookup returns CDR1 SGDLS and CDR2 YYNGEE. The CDR3 runs 16 residues. The CDR3 DNA follows: TGTGCCAGCAGCGTAGGAGACAGGAGGGGGACCGGGGAGCTGTTTTTT. Residues: CASSVGDRRGTGELFF.

In its sample, this clonotype was seen many times. The chain combines TRBV6-5 with TRBJ2-1; D unclear. V was clipped by 5 bases and J by 3 bases, with 14 bases between them. Germline assignment: CDR1 MNHEY and CDR2 SVGAGI. The CDR3 is 15 amino acids. CDR3: CASSITTIFYNEQFF. The CDR3 DNA is TGTGCCAGCAGTATAACTACTATATTCTACAATGAGCAGTTCTTC.